This T cell receptor (beta chain) was retrieved from a study of CD8 T cells in ankylosing spondylitis. V was trimmed by 6 bases and J by 4 bases, leaving 16 bases between them. The germline CDR1 and CDR2 sequences are SEHNR and FQNEAQ (reference sequence). There are 15 residues in the CDR3. Making the TCR beta libraries involved quantitative 5'-RACE with molecular barcodes. TCRdb used MiXCR to reprocess the 5' RACE reads, holding one entry per CDR3 protein. Among about 240,000 distinct CDR3 sequences listed, approximately 11% were seen once. Sequencing input: blood, either unsorted or a sorted T cell fraction (not recorded which). The chain joins TRBV7-9 to TRBJ2-1; D is ambiguous. The sequence derives from a male donor with ankylosing spondylitis or in good health (not recorded which). The chain's CDR3 is CASRSDEASYNEQFF. CDR3 DNA sequence: TGTGCCAGCAGATCGGACGAGGCTTCTTACAATGAGCAGTTCTTC.